What follows is one TCR beta chain and its context. Its antigen is still unknown. This record belongs to a study of CD8+CD57+ T cells in acquired aplastic anemia. As for the study in general: Sorting CD4+ and CD8+ cells gave DNA averaging about 2.9 ug.

Study-wide findings and caveats: Between patients and controls, twenty-nine CD8+ CDR3 sequences were found in common. Statistical testing detected no significant gap in CD8+ Simpson's diversity between patients and controls.

All sequencing subjects had displayed CD8+CD57+ cell expansion on flow cytometry. Each patient carried a diagnosis of severe acquired aplastic anemia. TCR beta VDJ and CDR3 profiles were obtained from a genomic DNA template. One entry per CDR3 protein results from TCRdb running MiXCR on the reads. The data show some 160,000 distinct CDR3 sequences, with about half seen just once and under 3.5% held by the top ten. The V and J ends lost 5 bases and 5 bases respectively, with 27 bases between them. Germline V gives CDR1 DFQATT, CDR2 SNEGSKA (reference sequence). The CDR3 covers 18 residues. The receptor was isolated from a human donor with aplastic anemia. The chain employs TRBV20-1 and TRBJ1-4; D may be TRBD1 (6 bases). The source material was sorted CD4+, CD8+, or CD8+CD57+ T cells (not recorded which) from PBMCs. The CDR3 nucleotides are TGCAGTGCTGTCCCCCAACTAGCGGGAGGACAGCGAAATGAAAAACTGTTTTTT. It codes for CSAVPQLAGGQRNEKLFF.